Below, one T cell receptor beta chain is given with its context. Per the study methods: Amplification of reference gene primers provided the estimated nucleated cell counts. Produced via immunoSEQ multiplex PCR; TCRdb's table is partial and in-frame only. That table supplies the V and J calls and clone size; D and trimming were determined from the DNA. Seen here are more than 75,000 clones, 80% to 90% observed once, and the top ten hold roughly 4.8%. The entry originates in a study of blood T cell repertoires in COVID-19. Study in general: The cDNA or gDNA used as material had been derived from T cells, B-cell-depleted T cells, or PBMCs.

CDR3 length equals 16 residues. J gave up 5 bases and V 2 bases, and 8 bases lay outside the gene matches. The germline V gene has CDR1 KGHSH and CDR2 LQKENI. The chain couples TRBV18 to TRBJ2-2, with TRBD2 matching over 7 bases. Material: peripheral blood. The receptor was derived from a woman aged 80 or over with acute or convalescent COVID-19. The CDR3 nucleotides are TGTGCCAGCTCACCATCAGCGGGGTATGGGACCGGGGAGCTGTTTTTT. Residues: CASSPSAGYGTGELFF.